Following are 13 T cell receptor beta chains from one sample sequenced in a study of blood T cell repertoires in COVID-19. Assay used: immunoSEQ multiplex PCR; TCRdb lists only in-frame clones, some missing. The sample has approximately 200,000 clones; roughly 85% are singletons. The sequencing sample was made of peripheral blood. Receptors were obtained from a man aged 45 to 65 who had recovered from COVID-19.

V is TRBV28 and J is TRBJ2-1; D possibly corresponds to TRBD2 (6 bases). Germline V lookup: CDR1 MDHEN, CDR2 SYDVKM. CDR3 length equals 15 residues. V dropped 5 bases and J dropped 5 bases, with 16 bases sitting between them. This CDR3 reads CASSGGSGINNEQFF. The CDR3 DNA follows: TGTGCCAGCAGTGGTGGTAGCGGTATAAACAATGAGCAGTTCTTC.

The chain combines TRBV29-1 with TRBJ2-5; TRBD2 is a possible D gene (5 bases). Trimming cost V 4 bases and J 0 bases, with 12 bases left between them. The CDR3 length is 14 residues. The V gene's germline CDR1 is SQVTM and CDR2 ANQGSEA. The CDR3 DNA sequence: TGCAGCGTTGCCGGCAGACTACACCAAGAGACCCAGTACTTC. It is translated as CSVAGRLHQETQYF.

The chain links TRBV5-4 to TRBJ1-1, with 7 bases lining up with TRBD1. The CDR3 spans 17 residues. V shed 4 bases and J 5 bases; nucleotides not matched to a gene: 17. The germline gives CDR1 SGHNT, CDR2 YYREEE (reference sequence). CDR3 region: CASSHRQGRGPRTEAFF. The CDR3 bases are TGTGCCAGCAGCCATCGACAGGGTAGGGGGCCGAGGACTGAAGCTTTCTTT.

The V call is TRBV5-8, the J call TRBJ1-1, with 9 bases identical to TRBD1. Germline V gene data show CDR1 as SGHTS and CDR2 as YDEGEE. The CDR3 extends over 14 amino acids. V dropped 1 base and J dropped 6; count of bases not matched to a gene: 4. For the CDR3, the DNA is TGTGCCAGCAGCTTGTACAGGGGGCAAGCTGAAGCTTTCTTT. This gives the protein CASSLYRGQAEAFF.

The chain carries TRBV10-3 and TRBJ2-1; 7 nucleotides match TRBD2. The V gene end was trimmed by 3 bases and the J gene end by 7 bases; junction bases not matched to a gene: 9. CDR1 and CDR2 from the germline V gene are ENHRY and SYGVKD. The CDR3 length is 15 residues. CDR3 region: CAISDGSGLDNEQFF. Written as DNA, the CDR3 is TGTGCCATCAGTGACGGGTCCGGACTAGATAATGAGCAGTTCTTC.

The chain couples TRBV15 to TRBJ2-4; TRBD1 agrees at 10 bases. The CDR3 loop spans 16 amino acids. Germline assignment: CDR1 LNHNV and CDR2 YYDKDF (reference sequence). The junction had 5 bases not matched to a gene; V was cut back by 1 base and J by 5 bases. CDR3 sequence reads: CATSRGTGGLENIQYF. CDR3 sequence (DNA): TGTGCCACCAGCAGAGGGACAGGGGGTTTGGAAAACATTCAGTACTTC.

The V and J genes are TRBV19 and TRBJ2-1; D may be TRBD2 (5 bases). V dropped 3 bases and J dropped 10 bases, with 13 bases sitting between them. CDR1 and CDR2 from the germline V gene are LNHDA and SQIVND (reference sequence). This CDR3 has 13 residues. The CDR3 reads CASSINRIAEQFF. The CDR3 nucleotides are TGTGCCAGTAGTATCAACCGTATAGCGGAGCAGTTCTTC.

The CDR3 protein is CASSRGLAGVGTGELFF. The CDR3 nucleotides read TGTGCCAGCAGCCGCGGACTAGCGGGAGTTGGCACCGGGGAGCTGTTTTTT. The V and J genes are TRBV7-9 and TRBJ2-2, with TRBD2 matching 13 bases. J gave up 4 bases and V 5 bases, and 7 bases lay outside the gene matches. CDR3 length: 17 residues. Germline assignment: CDR1 SEHNR and CDR2 FQNEAQ (reference sequence).

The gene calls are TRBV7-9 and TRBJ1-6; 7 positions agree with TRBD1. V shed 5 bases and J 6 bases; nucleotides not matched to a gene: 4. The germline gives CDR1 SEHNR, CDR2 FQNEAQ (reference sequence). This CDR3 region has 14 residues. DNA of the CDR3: TGTGCCAGCAGCCGTCGACAGGGTAATTCACCCCTCCACTTT. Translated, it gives CASSRRQGNSPLHF.

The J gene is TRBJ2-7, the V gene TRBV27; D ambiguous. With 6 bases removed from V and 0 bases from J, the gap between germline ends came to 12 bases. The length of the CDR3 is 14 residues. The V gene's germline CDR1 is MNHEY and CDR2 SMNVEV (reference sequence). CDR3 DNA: TGTGCCAGCAGGATTATCGGTTCCTCCTACGAGCAGTACTTC. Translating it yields CASRIIGSSYEQYF.

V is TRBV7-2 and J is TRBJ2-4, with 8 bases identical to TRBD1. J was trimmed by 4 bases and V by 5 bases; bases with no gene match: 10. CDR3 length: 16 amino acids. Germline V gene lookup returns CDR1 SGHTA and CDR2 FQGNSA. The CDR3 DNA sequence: TGTGCCAGCAGCCTCTCCGCAGGACAGGGTAAAAACATTCAGTACTTC. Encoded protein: CASSLSAGQGKNIQYF.

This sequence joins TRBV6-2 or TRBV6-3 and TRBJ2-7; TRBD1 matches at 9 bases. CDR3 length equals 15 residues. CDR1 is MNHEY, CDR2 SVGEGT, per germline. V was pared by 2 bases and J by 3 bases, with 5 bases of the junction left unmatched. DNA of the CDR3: TGTGCCAGCAGTTACACGGGACAGGGTATCTACGAGCAGTACTTC. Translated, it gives CASSYTGQGIYEQYF.

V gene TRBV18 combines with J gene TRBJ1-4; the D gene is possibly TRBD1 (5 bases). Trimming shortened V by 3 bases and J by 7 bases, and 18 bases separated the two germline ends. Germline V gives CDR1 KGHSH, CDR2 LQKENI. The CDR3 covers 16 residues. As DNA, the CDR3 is TGTGCCAGCTCACCGACGACAGCAGGGAAGGGTGAAAAACTGTTTTTT. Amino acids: CASSPTTAGKGEKLFF.